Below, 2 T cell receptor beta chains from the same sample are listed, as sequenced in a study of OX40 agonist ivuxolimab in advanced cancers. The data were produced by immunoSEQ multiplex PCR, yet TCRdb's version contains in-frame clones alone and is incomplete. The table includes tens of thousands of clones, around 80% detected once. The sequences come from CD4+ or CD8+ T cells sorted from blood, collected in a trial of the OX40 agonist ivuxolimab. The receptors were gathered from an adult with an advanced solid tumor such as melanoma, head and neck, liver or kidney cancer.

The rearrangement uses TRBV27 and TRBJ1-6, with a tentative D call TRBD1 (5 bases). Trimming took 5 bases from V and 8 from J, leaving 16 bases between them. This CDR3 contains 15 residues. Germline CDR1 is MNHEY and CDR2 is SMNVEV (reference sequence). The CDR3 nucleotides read TGTGCCAGCAGTCTGGCTCGAGGGGCGCATTCACCCCTCCACTTT. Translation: CASSLARGAHSPLHF.

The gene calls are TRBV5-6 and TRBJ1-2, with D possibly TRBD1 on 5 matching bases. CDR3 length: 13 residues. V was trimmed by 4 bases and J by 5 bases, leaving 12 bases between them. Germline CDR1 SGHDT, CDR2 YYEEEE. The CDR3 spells CASSRRGMYGYTF. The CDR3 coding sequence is TGTGCCAGCAGCCGGAGGGGCATGTATGGCTACACCTTC.